The 10 T cell receptor beta chains below were found in one sample sequenced in a study of molecular identifiers for immune sequencing clone quantification. One entry per CDR3 protein results from TCRdb running MiXCR on the PCR reads. This table holds roughly 320,000 distinct CDR3 sequences, about a fifth found once. Sequences were obtained from naive CD8+ T cells from blood, with Jurkat cell RNA spiked in. Subset meaning: FACS-sorted CD8+CD4-CCR7+CD45RA+ naive T cells. The receptors stem from a human donor in good health. Some libraries in this study had Jurkat cell RNA spiked in.

This clonotype was seen only a few times. This chain connects TRBV27 to TRBJ2-3; TRBD2 might be the D (6 bases). The ends were cut back, 5 bases at V and 4 bases at J, with 16 bases in the middle. The CDR3 has 15 residues. Germline V gene lookup returns CDR1 MNHEY and CDR2 SMNVEV (reference sequence). CDR3 in DNA: TGTGCCAGCAGTCCTGGCTCGGGAGACCCAGATACGCAGTATTTT. Its translation: CASSPGSGDPDTQYF.

The table lists this clonotype with many counts. The V gene is TRBV2, the J gene TRBJ2-3, with 10 bases fitting TRBD1. CDR1 is SNHLY and CDR2 is FYNNEI in the germline V gene. CDR3 length: 15 residues. Trimming removed 5 bases from V and 2 bases from J; junction bases left unmatched: 4. In nucleotides, the CDR3 is TGTGCCAGCAGTATGGGACAGGGGATCACAGATACGCAGTATTTT. Translated: CASSMGQGITDTQYF.

This clonotype was seen ten or more times. V usage is TRBV27 and J usage is TRBJ2-1; D is undetermined. From germline, CDR1 is MNHEY and CDR2 SMNVEV (reference sequence). V was clipped by 1 base and J by 0 bases, with 7 bases between them. The CDR3 covers 15 residues. DNA of the CDR3: TGTGCCAGCAGTTTATATCCGAGCTCCTACAATGAGCAGTTCTTC. It encodes CASSLYPSSYNEQFF.

Ten or more counts support this clonotype. This chain connects TRBV21-1 to TRBJ2-3; whether TRBD2, the table's D call, matches the DNA was not checked. TRBV21-1 is a recognized pseudogene. The CDR3 has 16 residues. CDR3 bases: TGTGCCAGCAAGGCTGGGACTAGCGGGACGACAGATACGCAGTATTTT. Translation gives CASKAGTSGTTDTQYF.

This clonotype was detected many times. This chain connects TRBV20-1 to TRBJ2-7; no definite D call. The CDR3 length is 14 residues. Trimming left V 0 bases short and J 2 bases short, with 11 bases between. The germline gives CDR1 DFQATT, CDR2 SNEGSKA (reference sequence). The CDR3 bases are TGCAGTGCTAGAGATCAGAGTCTTGCCTACGAGCAGTACTTC. The encoded protein is CSARDQSLAYEQYF.

Comments on this clonotype: It may be a read error: a sequence one base away is much more abundant. The chain joins TRBV30 to TRBJ2-5; 9 nucleotides align to TRBD1. Per germline, CDR1 GTSNPN and CDR2 SVGIG (reference sequence). This CDR3 has 11 amino acids. The DNA of the CDR3 is TGTACCTGGGGACAGGGAGAGACCCAGTACTTC. Translation gives CTWGQGETQYF.

This clonotype was seen at least ten times. The gene calls are TRBV11-2 and TRBJ1-1; no definite D call. CDR1 is SGHAT, CDR2 FQNNGV, per germline. The CDR3 is 13 residues long. V lost 0 bases and J 4 bases, leaving 6 bases between the germline ends. The CDR3 region is CASSLDLPTEAFF. CDR3 bases: TGTGCCAGCAGCTTAGATCTTCCCACTGAAGCTTTCTTT.

This clonotype was found many times. The V gene is TRBV27, the J gene TRBJ2-7; D possibly matches TRBD1 or TRBD2 (5 bases each). Trimming cost V 5 bases and J 6 bases, with 11 bases left between them. This CDR3 is 12 amino acids long. CDR1 is MNHEY, CDR2 SMNVEV, per germline (reference sequence). The CDR3 reads CASSSNGGEQYF. CDR3 sequence (DNA): TGTGCCAGCAGTAGCAATGGGGGCGAGCAGTACTTC.

This clonotype occurred many times. This CDR3 is CASSFQTGLNEKLFF. CDR3 bases: TGTGCCAGCAGCTTCCAGACAGGCCTTAATGAAAAACTGTTTTTT. This rearrangement joins TRBV7-9 to TRBJ1-4; a weak D match, TRBD1 (6 bases). This CDR3 is 15 amino acids long. V was clipped by 3 bases and J by 4 bases, with 12 bases between them. Looked up from germline, CDR1 is SEHNR and CDR2 is FQNEAQ (reference sequence).

In this sample, this clonotype turned up many times. This chain uses TRBV12-3 or TRBV12-4 with TRBJ2-7; TRBD2 aligns across 8 bases. V shed 6 bases, J shed 3 bases, and the junction held 7 bases outside the gene matches. The CDR3 length is 14 residues. The CDR3 DNA sequence: TGTGCCAGCAGCCCCGGGACTAGGGTCTACGAGCAGTACTTC. Residues: CASSPGTRVYEQYF.